This record concerns one T cell receptor beta chain sequence. In its sample, this clonotype was seen a few times. Its antigen target is currently unknown. The sample holds no much larger clone one base away, and base qualities are not on file. This specimen belongs to a study of T cell repertoires in cytomegalovirus infection (dated by TCRdb to about 2019). Turning to the overall study: Donor HLA type was relevant to the analysis, as public TCR beta signatures indicated carriage of CMV infection together with the matching HLA type.

At the junction V is shortened by 3 bases and J by 9 bases, with 13 bases in between. Taken from the germline V gene (reference sequence), the CDR1 and CDR2 loops are DFQATT and SNEGSKA. The CDR3 holds 12 amino acids from the cysteine to the phenylalanine. The DNA shown is the 36-base CDR3, in frame from base 1. What the authors observed across the whole study: In both this cohort and an independent cohort of under 450 donors, the cumulative frequency of public TCR beta family members distinguished carriers of CMV infection plus the relevant HLA type. The ex vivo response was dominated by HLA-C-restricted CMV-specific TCR beta clonotypes, which also provided the single most frequent clonotype in two of eight donors.

Sequencing instrument: Illumina HiSeq 1500. TCRdb passed the public sequencing reads through fastp at Q25 and MiXCR, retaining productive beta sequences. One record per CDR3 amino acid sequence lists the most common genes and DNA. This sample has around 350,000 distinct CDR3 sequences in its table, and over 15% of those were observed once. The ten largest account for around 8.6% of the sample. The chain is made from TRBV20-1 and TRBJ2-3; a weak D assignment points to TRBD2 (6 bases agree). The clonotype was recovered from a human donor in good health (CMV status not recorded). Some clones in this sample may be carry-over from other donors' samples. Sequencing used PBMCs. The nucleotide sequence reads TGCAGTGCTAGGGAGGGTTTGTACACGCAGTATTTT. Translated, it gives CSAREGLYTQYF.